The present entry profiles one TCR beta chain with its context. The antigen remains undetermined. The CDR3 has 14 residues. CDR1 MNHEY and CDR2 SVGAGI come from the germline V gene. Trimming took off 5 bases at V and 4 bases at J, with 11 bases between the two ends. Every patient was affected by relapse after autologous stem cell transplantation, while exposure to brentuximab vedotin was not uniform. Classification of best responses gave complete response, partial response or progressive disease. The data derive from a study of PD-1 blockade in classical Hodgkin lymphoma. The study's findings and limits: Patients newly diagnosed and complete responders had comparable baseline diversity. As was reported, newly diagnosed patients showed lower baseline TCR diversity than healthy donors did.

Profiled with immunoSEQ multiplex PCR; TCRdb holds only in-frame clones, not every one. Among about 150,000 clones listed, around four fifths were seen once. This sequence joins TRBV6-5 and TRBJ1-4; D is perhaps TRBD1 (6 bases). The receptor was isolated from a human donor with classical Hodgkin lymphoma. This sample comprised peripheral blood mononuclear cells (PBMCs), obtained before the second cycle of nivolumab. The CDR3 sequence is CASSIRGGNEKLFF. CDR3 nucleotides: TGTGCCAGCAGTATAAGGGGGGGTAATGAAAAACTGTTTTTT.